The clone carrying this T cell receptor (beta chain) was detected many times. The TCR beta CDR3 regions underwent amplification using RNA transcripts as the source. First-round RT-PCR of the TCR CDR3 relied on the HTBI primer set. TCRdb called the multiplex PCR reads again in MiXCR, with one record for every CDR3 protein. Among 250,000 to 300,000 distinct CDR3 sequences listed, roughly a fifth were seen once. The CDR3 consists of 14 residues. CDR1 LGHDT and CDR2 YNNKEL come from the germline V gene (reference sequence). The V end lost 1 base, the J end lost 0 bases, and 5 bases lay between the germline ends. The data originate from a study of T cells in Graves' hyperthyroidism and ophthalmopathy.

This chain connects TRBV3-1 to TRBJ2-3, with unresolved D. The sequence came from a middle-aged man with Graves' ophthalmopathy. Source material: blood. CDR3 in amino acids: CASSQVVSTDTQYF. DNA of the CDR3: TGTGCCAGCAGCCAAGTTGTGAGCACAGATACGCAGTATTTT.